The rows below give T cell receptor beta chains drawn from one sample of a study of T-cell reconstitution after alpha-beta-depleted transplantation in children. In TCRdb, the PCR reads were re-called with MiXCR into one record per CDR3 protein. The table has 90,000 to 130,000 distinct CDR3 sequences, 10% seen once. The sequencing used PBMCs, collected before TCRalphabeta/CD19-depleted stem cell transplant. These receptors all come from a boy younger than 10 with acute lymphoblastic leukemia, due to receive a stem cell transplant. CDR3s include the opening cysteine and the closing phenylalanine or tryptophan. A D gene is named only where the DNA matches it firmly. Not all rows give a size; the values are once, few, many and, for expanded clones, a class.

j_gene,d_gene,abundance,v_gene,CDR3aa,CDR3nt
TRBJ2-1,NA,many,TRBV3-1,CASSQGVEQFF,TGTGCCAGCAGCCAGGGAGTAGAGCAGTTCTTC
TRBJ1-2,NA,NA,TRBV12-3/TRBV12-4,CASSLQAYGYTF,TGTGCCAGCAGTTTACAGGCCTATGGCTACACCTTC
TRBJ1-2,TRBD1,many,TRBV6-5,CASSYTGDHGYTF,TGTGCCAGCAGTTATACAGGGGACCATGGCTACACCTTC
TRBJ2-3,NA,NA,TRBV5-8,CASSSALPGIADTQYF,TGTGCCAGCAGCTCGGCCTTACCGGGGATCGCAGATACGCAGTATTTT
TRBJ2-5,NA,NA,TRBV5-6,CAMGPGTRETQYF,TGTGCCATGGGCCCCGGGACCAGAGAGACCCAGTACTTC
TRBJ2-1,NA,few,TRBV27,CASSFNNEQFF,TGTGCCAGCAGTTTTAACAATGAGCAGTTCTTC
TRBJ2-1,TRBD2,few,TRBV5-1,CASSSLAGAHNEQFF,TGCGCCAGCAGCTCACTAGCGGGAGCTCACAATGAGCAGTTCTTC
TRBJ2-7,TRBD2,few,TRBV7-6,CASSLGAGGGLREQYF,TGTGCCAGCAGCTTAGGGGCGGGAGGAGGTTTGAGGGAGCAGTACTTC
TRBJ1-5,NA,few,TRBV12-3/TRBV12-4,CASSSTAQPQHF,TGTGCCAGCAGTTCGACCGCTCAGCCCCAGCATTTT
TRBJ2-7,TRBD2,NA,TRBV7-8,CASSLAGLVPYEQYF,TGTGCCAGCAGCTTAGCGGGACTAGTGCCGTACGAGCAGTACTTC
TRBJ2-1,NA,few,TRBV30,CASIRALGASRSSYNEQFF,TGTGCCTCTATCAGGGCCCTAGGGGCGTCCCGCAGCTCCTACAATGAGCAGTTCTTC
TRBJ1-5,TRBD1,few,TRBV20-1,CSALGQGSLTQHF,TGCAGTGCCCTGGGACAGGGATCATTGACCCAGCATTTT
TRBJ2-1,NA,few,TRBV7-9,CASSLGTADEFF,TGTGCCAGCAGCTTAGGAACAGCGGACGAGTTCTTC
TRBJ2-7,NA,NA,TRBV7-8,CASSLVGLANEQYF,TGTGCCAGCAGCTTAGTTGGCCTAGCGAACGAGCAGTACTTC
TRBJ1-1,NA,few,TRBV28,CASSRKRPLDTEAFF,TGTGCCAGCAGCCGTAAGAGACCGTTAGACACTGAAGCTTTCTTT
TRBJ1-4,TRBD1,few,TRBV5-5,CASRRQGSNEKLFF,TGTGCCAGCAGAAGACAGGGGAGTAATGAAAAACTGTTTTTT
TRBJ2-1,TRBD1,many,TRBV20-1,CSAPTQDRGIDNEQFF,TGCAGTGCTCCAACTCAAGACAGGGGAATTGACAATGAGCAGTTCTTC
TRBJ2-7,NA,NA,TRBV4-2,CASSQEWLLPYEQYF,TGTGCCAGCAGCCAAGAGTGGCTGCTCCCCTACGAGCAGTACTTC
TRBJ1-1,TRBD1,few,TRBV2,CASSPRGTVNTEAFF,TGTGCCAGCAGTCCTAGGGGGACAGTGAACACTGAAGCTTTCTTT
TRBJ1-2,TRBD1,NA,TRBV3-1,CASSRSGQGNGYTF,TGTGCCAGCAGCCGTTCGGGACAGGGGAATGGCTACACCTTC
TRBJ2-2,NA,NA,TRBV12-3/TRBV12-4,CASRLALNTGELFF,TGTGCCAGCAGACTAGCCTTGAACACCGGGGAGCTGTTTTTT
TRBJ2-5,TRBD1,NA,TRBV4-1,CASSQEYTGGGETQYF,TGCGCCAGCAGCCAAGAGTATACAGGGGGTGGAGAGACCCAGTACTTC
TRBJ1-5,TRBD1,many,TRBV6-5,CASSYQKGAGQPQHF,TGTGCCAGCAGTTACCAAAAGGGGGCCGGACAGCCCCAGCATTTT
TRBJ2-1,NA,many,TRBV12-3/TRBV12-4,CASSLRGGGTYNEQFF,TGTGCCAGCAGTTTAAGGGGGGGAGGCACCTACAATGAGCAGTTCTTC
TRBJ1-1,NA,many,TRBV27,CASRSPGRGSAFF,TGTGCCAGCAGATCCCCTGGGAGGGGATCAGCTTTCTTT
TRBJ2-5,NA,NA,TRBV29-1,CSAAPQGRETQYF,TGCAGCGCCGCTCCCCAGGGGAGGGAGACCCAGTACTTC
TRBJ2-3,NA,few,TRBV20-1,CSARAGSTDTQYF,TGCAGTGCTAGGGCTGGAAGCACAGATACGCAGTATTTT
TRBJ2-1,TRBD2,few,TRBV20-1,CSAILPSGRIYNEQFF,TGCAGTGCTATCTTGCCTAGCGGGAGGATTTACAATGAGCAGTTCTTC
TRBJ2-7,NA,NA,TRBV12-3/TRBV12-4,CASSFDRAGSYEQYF,TGTGCCAGCAGTTTCGATCGGGCGGGGTCCTACGAGCAGTACTTC
TRBJ2-3,TRBD2,many,TRBV20-1,CSARGVREGGTQYF,TGCAGTGCTAGGGGTGTGAGGGAGGGCGGAACGCAGTATTTT
TRBJ2-1,NA,few,TRBV4-1,CASSQDRDGEQFF,TGCGCCAGCAGCCAAGATCGGGATGGTGAGCAGTTCTTC
TRBJ1-4,TRBD1,NA,TRBV3-1,CASSQVGTETNEKLFF,TGTGCCAGCAGCCAAGTGGGGACAGAAACGAATGAAAAACTGTTTTTT